What follows are 25 T cell receptor beta chains derived from one specimen sequenced in a study of cytomegalovirus exposure and HLA in healthy donors. 60 Vbeta and 13 Jbeta primers were used in PCR. Libraries were prepared by immunoSEQ multiplex PCR; TCRdb keeps only in-frame clonotypes and omits some of them. The data show around 280,000 clones, roughly 90% seen once. Material: PBMCs. The receptor set was obtained from a woman in her late teens or twenties in good health and CMV-seronegative.

This chain connects TRBV19 to TRBJ1-1; TRBD1 is a possible D gene (5 bases). Trimming pared 0 bases from V and 4 bases from J, leaving 15 bases between. Germline V gene sequence: CDR1 LNHDA, CDR2 SQIVND (reference sequence). The CDR3 loop spans 16 amino acids. The CDR3, as DNA: TGTGCCAGTAGTATAGATTGGGGGGGAAGAGGCACTGAAGCTTTCTTT. Amino acids: CASSIDWGGRGTEAFF.

The chain combines TRBV10-3 with TRBJ1-1; D ambiguous. The V and J ends lost 8 bases and 4 bases respectively, with 5 bases between them. The CDR3 contains 10 residues. Per germline, CDR1 ENHRY and CDR2 SYGVKD. The CDR3 DNA is TGTGCCATCTCACTCACTGAAGCTTTCTTT. Translating gives CAISLTEAFF.

Concerning this clone: An end of the junction does not agree with germline; a read error may underlie this. The chain is built from TRBV9 and TRBJ2-3, with D uncertain. This CDR3 comprises 12 residues. The germline V gene has CDR1 SGDLS and CDR2 YYNGEE. The CDR3 DNA reads TGTGCCAGCAGCGCCAGGTCAGATACGCAGTATTTC. Translation: CASSARSDTQYF.

The gene calls are TRBV10-1 and TRBJ2-7; tentative D call: TRBD2 (6 bases). Germline CDR1 and CDR2: WNHNN and SYGVQD (reference sequence). V lost 0 bases and J lost 7, with 16 bases in between. This CDR3 region has 15 residues. The CDR3 sequence is CASSESKGAGSEQYF. Here the CDR3 DNA reads TGCGCCAGCAGTGAGTCTAAAGGGGCGGGGAGTGAGCAGTACTTC.

V gene TRBV2 combines with J gene TRBJ1-3; the D gene is possibly TRBD1 (6 bases). CDR3 size: 16 residues. Per the germline V gene, CDR1 is SNHLY and CDR2 is FYNNEI. Trimming removed 7 bases at V and 4 bases at J, with 20 bases between. As DNA, the CDR3 is TGTGCCAGCATTTTGACGCGGGGGGCAGCGGGAAACACCATATATTTT. Translating it yields CASILTRGAAGNTIYF. The full variable domain, completed using reference TRBV2 and TRBJ1-3, is EPEVTQTPSHQVTQMGQEVILRCVPISNHLYFYWYRQILGQKVEFLVSFYNNEISEKSEIFDDQFSVERPDGSNFTLKIRSTKLEDSAMYFCASILTRGAAGNTIYFGEGSWLTVV.

V and J are TRBV4-1 and TRBJ2-5, with 7 bases lining up with TRBD2. V lost 1 base and J lost 4; bases outside the gene matches: 3. The CDR3 is made up of 14 amino acids. Germline CDR1 and CDR2: MGHRA and YSYEKL. As DNA, the CDR3 is TGCGCCAGCAGCCAAGGGGGGACTACAGAGACCCAGTACTTC. Residues: CASSQGGTTETQYF.

This clone has a single count. For the CDR3, the DNA is TGTGCCAGCAGCGTAGGGGCGGGACTAGATGAGCAGTTCTTC. Residues: CASSVGAGLDEQFF. The V gene is TRBV9, the J gene TRBJ2-1, with TRBD2 identical over 8 bases. This CDR3 is 14 amino acids long. Per germline, CDR1 SGDLS and CDR2 YYNGEE. With 0 bases clipped from V and 8 bases from J, the junction kept 4 bases outside the gene matches.

In its sample, this clone was seen a few times. The same CDR3 arises from other DNA sequences in this sample as well. This chain links TRBV6-6 with TRBJ2-3; D gene uncertain. Germline V gene sequence: CDR1 MNHNY, CDR2 SVGAGI (reference sequence). Trimming removed 2 bases from V and 1 base from J, with 4 bases in between. CDR3 length: 13 amino acids. The CDR3 DNA sequence: TGTGCCAGCAGTTACGCGGGCACAGATACGCAGTATTTT. Protein sequence: CASSYAGTDTQYF.

The chain joins TRBV11-2 to TRBJ2-3, with D possibly matching TRBD2 (5 bases). The germline CDR1 and CDR2 sequences are SGHAT and FQNNGV. V lost 3 bases, J lost 1 base, and 8 bases lay in between. The CDR3 runs 14 residues. The CDR3 sequence: CASSFGGGTDTQYF. In DNA form, the CDR3 reads TGTGCCAGCAGCTTCGGAGGAGGCACAGATACGCAGTATTTT.

J is TRBJ1-1 and V is TRBV6-1, with 7 bases fitting TRBD1. The germline V gene encodes CDR1 MNHNS and CDR2 SASEGT. J gave up 0 bases and V 0 bases, and 1 base lay outside the gene matches. This CDR3 is 15 amino acids long. CDR3 loop: CASSEAGQLNTEAFF. CDR3 DNA: TGTGCCAGCAGTGAAGCGGGACAGTTGAACACTGAAGCTTTCTTT.

The chain employs TRBV6-1 and TRBJ2-7, with a weak D call TRBD2 (6 bases). This CDR3 contains 14 residues. V was trimmed by 6 bases and J by 3 bases, leaving 15 bases between them. CDR1 and CDR2 from the germline V gene are MNHNS and SASEGT. CDR3: CASRHLDGGYEQYF. CDR3 in DNA: TGTGCCAGCAGGCACCTTGACGGGGGCTACGAGCAGTACTTC.

The chain couples TRBV6-6 to TRBJ1-1; 10 bases line up with TRBD1. The CDR3 covers 13 residues. Germline V gene sequence: CDR1 MNHNY, CDR2 SVGAGI (reference sequence). V lost 6 bases, J lost 3 bases, and 1 base stayed unmatched. The CDR3 region is CASSGQGDTEAFF. The CDR3 DNA sequence: TGTGCCAGCAGCGGACAGGGGGACACTGAAGCTTTCTTT.

This chain links TRBV19 with TRBJ1-2, with D perhaps TRBD1 (6 bases). Germline CDR1 reads LNHDA; CDR2 reads SQIVND (reference sequence). V was clipped by 5 bases and J by 6 bases, with 22 bases between them. The CDR3 extends over 16 amino acids. As DNA, the CDR3 is TGTGCCAGTAGTTCCAACCCTCAGGGGCGCATTAATGGCTACACCTTC. Protein sequence: CASSSNPQGRINGYTF. Full variable domain (outside the CDR3, taken from reference TRBV19 and TRBJ1-2): DGGITQSPKYLFRKEGQNVTLSCEQNLNHDAMYWYRQDPGQGLRLIYYSQIVNDFQKGDIAEGYSVSREKKESFPLTVTSAQKNPTAFYLCASSSNPQGRINGYTFGSGTRLTVV.

The rearrangement links TRBV10-3 to TRBJ2-2; no reliable D call. Germline CDR1 reads ENHRY; CDR2 reads SYGVKD. This CDR3 comprises 15 residues. Between the trimmed V and J ends, which lost 4 bases and 8 bases, there was a span of 17 bases. CDR3 residues: CAISGVADSSGELFF. The CDR3 nucleotides read TGTGCCATCAGTGGGGTGGCGGATTCGTCTGGGGAGCTGTTTTTT.

The genes are TRBV13 and TRBJ2-1; tentatively, D is TRBD2 (6 bases). Germline CDR1 and CDR2: PRHDT and FYEKMQ (reference sequence). The CDR3 is made up of 16 amino acids. V gave up 8 bases and J gave up 4 bases, with 21 bases separating them. The CDR3 region is CASRKLTRATYNEQFF. CDR3 DNA: TGTGCCAGCCGAAAATTGACTAGGGCGACGTACAATGAGCAGTTCTTC.

On this clone: At one end, the junction sequence differs from germline, possibly due to a read error. This rearrangement joins TRBV7-9 to TRBJ2-7; 9 nucleotides align to TRBD2. Germline assignment: CDR1 SEHNR and CDR2 FQNEAQ (reference sequence). This CDR3 contains 15 residues. In nucleotides, the CDR3 is TGTTCCAGCAGCTTACTGGCTAGCGGGAACTACGAGCAGTACTTC. Its translation is CSSSLLASGNYEQYF.

V and J are TRBV10-3 and TRBJ1-1; 7 bases align to TRBD1. CDR1 ENHRY and CDR2 SYGVKD come from the germline V gene. The V segment lost 4 bases and the J segment 4 bases; nucleotides outside the gene matches: 6. The CDR3 is 14 residues long. DNA for the CDR3: TGTGCCATCAGTGGACAGGGTCAGGGCACTGAAGCTTTCTTT. It specifies CAISGQGQGTEAFF.

The chain is built from TRBV29-1 and TRBJ2-1; D not resolved. Germline V lookup: CDR1 SQVTM, CDR2 ANQGSEA. Trimming shortened V by 3 bases and J by 4 bases, and 7 bases separated the two germline ends. The CDR3 length is 12 residues. In DNA, the CDR3 is TGCAGCGTTGAGGCGGAATACAATGAGCAGTTCTTC. The encoded protein is CSVEAEYNEQFF.

This chain joins TRBV21-1 and TRBJ2-3; the table's D call of TRBD2 was not tested on the DNA. TRBV21-1 is described as a pseudogene. CDR3 length: 16 amino acids. The CDR3 spells CASTNAAPGAGNTQYF. The CDR3 coding sequence is TGTGCCAGCACGAACGCGGCACCTGGGGCGGGAAATACGCAGTATTTT.

J is TRBJ2-3 and V is TRBV10-2; D unclear. V was cut by 8 bases and J by 5 bases, with 17 bases left in between. CDR1 and CDR2 from the germline V gene are WSHSY and SAAADI. CDR3 size: 14 residues. For the CDR3, the DNA is TGCGCCAGCTCAGACGGAGTTATTGGAGATACGCAGTATTTT. This codes for CASSDGVIGDTQYF.

The gene calls are TRBV27 and TRBJ2-5; D gene ambiguous. V lost 3 bases and J 5 bases, leaving 10 bases between the germline ends. Germline V gene sequence: CDR1 MNHEY, CDR2 SMNVEV (reference sequence). This CDR3 has 13 residues. This CDR3 is CASSFFSGETQYF. The CDR3 nucleotides read TGTGCCAGCAGTTTCTTTTCCGGGGAGACCCAGTACTTC.

The J gene is TRBJ1-4, the V gene TRBV30; D perhaps matches TRBD1 (5 bases). Germline V gives CDR1 GTSNPN, CDR2 SVGIG (reference sequence). V was pared by 4 bases and J by 8 bases, with 14 bases between. The CDR3 is made up of 13 amino acids. This CDR3 reads CAWNVQGGEKLFF. The CDR3 bases are TGTGCCTGGAATGTGCAGGGAGGCGAAAAACTGTTTTTT. Drawing the rest from reference TRBV30 and TRBJ1-4, the complete variable domain is SQTIHQWPATLVQPVGSPLSLECTVEGTSNPNLYWYRQAAGRGLQLLFYSVGIGQISSEVPQNLSASRPQDRQFILSSKKLLLSDSGFYLCAWNVQGGEKLFFGSGTQLSVL.

The genes are TRBV2 and TRBJ1-4; TRBD1 is a possible D gene (6 bases). The CDR3 is 15 amino acids. Trimming took 7 bases from V and 0 from J, leaving 12 bases between them. Germline V gives CDR1 SNHLY, CDR2 FYNNEI. The CDR3 sequence is CASNRDTSTNEKLFF. DNA of the CDR3: TGTGCCAGCAACCGGGACACCTCAACTAATGAAAAACTGTTTTTT.

The chain joins TRBV30 to TRBJ1-2; D uncertain. Per germline, CDR1 GTSNPN and CDR2 SVGIG (reference sequence). This CDR3 spans 16 amino acids. With 1 base removed from V and 4 bases from J, the gap between germline ends came to 19 bases. The CDR3 nucleotides read TGTGCCTGGAGTGACGGGGTTCAACCGCGTCGCTATGGCTACACCTTC. This sequence encodes CAWSDGVQPRRYGYTF.

V is TRBV10-3 and J is TRBJ2-7; no clear D gene. The CDR3 contains 14 residues. Trimming shortened V by 1 base and J by 0 bases, and 7 bases separated the two germline ends. Germline CDR1 reads ENHRY; CDR2 reads SYGVKD. CDR3: CAISELAVSYEQYF. As DNA, the CDR3 is TGTGCCATCAGTGAGTTGGCAGTCTCCTACGAGCAGTACTTC.